A single sample gave rise to the 11 T cell receptor beta chains below, sequenced in a study of T cell responses to AZD1222 COVID-19 vaccine. The protocol was immunoSEQ multiplex PCR, while the TCRdb copy is restricted to in-frame clones and leaves out a portion. The sample has roughly 190,000 clones, just over 90% seen once. Here the sequenced sample was peripheral blood, taken on day 0 of AZD1222 vaccination. These receptors were taken from an adult in good health.

The V and J genes are TRBV19 and TRBJ2-7; TRBD2 agrees at 7 bases. Unmatched junction bases numbered 4, after V lost 0 bases and J lost 2 bases. Germline V lookup: CDR1 LNHDA, CDR2 SQIVND (reference sequence). This CDR3 comprises 15 residues. The CDR3 DNA reads as TGTGCCAGTAGTATAGACGGGGGGAGCACCTACGAGCAGTACTTC. It codes for CASSIDGGSTYEQYF.

The chain combines TRBV9 with TRBJ2-1; D gene unclear. The V and J ends lost 3 bases and 0 bases respectively, with 7 bases between them. CDR1 and CDR2 (germline): SGDLS, YYNGEE. The CDR3 contains 14 residues. This CDR3 reads CASSGPPSYNEQFF. CDR3 bases: TGTGCCAGCAGCGGACCTCCCTCCTACAATGAGCAGTTCTTC.

V and J are TRBV4-1 and TRBJ1-2; the match to TRBD1 covers 7 bases. The CDR3 totals 15 residues. After removal of 3 bases from V and 0 bases from J, the junction contained 4 bases not matched to a gene. CDR1 and CDR2 from the germline V gene are MGHRA and YSYEKL. In DNA form, the CDR3 reads TGCGCCAGCAGCCACCCGGGACAGTCTAACTATGGCTACACCTTC. Translating gives CASSHPGQSNYGYTF.

This clone was observed a single time. The J gene is TRBJ2-1, the V gene TRBV20-1; D gene ambiguous. Deletions cut 3 bases from V and 9 bases from J, with 21 bases between. In germline, CDR1 is DFQATT, CDR2 SNEGSKA (reference sequence). The CDR3 contains 15 residues. CDR3 nucleotide sequence: TGCAGTGCTAGTCACACTTGGGCCCCGATTGGTGAGCAGTTCTTC. This translates into CSASHTWAPIGEQFF.

The chain employs TRBV30 and TRBJ1-2, with D tentatively TRBD1 (5 bases). The CDR3 contains 13 residues. The V end lost 3 bases, the J end lost 7 bases, and 15 bases lay between the germline ends. Germline V gene data show CDR1 as GTSNPN and CDR2 as SVGIG (reference sequence). The chain's CDR3 is CAWSPLGDSGYTF. The CDR3 DNA sequence: TGTGCCTGGAGCCCTCTGGGGGATAGTGGCTACACCTTC.

This clone was observed once. The chain combines TRBV5-5 with TRBJ2-5; perhaps TRBD2 as D (6 bases). V dropped 1 base and J dropped 5 bases, with 21 bases sitting between them. The CDR3 extends over 17 amino acids. From germline, CDR1 is SGHKS and CDR2 YYEKEE (reference sequence). The CDR3 DNA follows: TGTGCCAGCAGCTTGTTCCGTTCCGGGGGTGGTTCGGAGACCCAGTACTTC. It translates to CASSLFRSGGGSETQYF. Combining the CDR3 with reference TRBV5-5 and TRBJ2-5 gives the whole variable domain DAGVTQSPTHLIKTRGQQVTLRCSPISGHKSVSWYQQVLGQGPQFIFQYYEKEERGRGNFPDRFSARQFPNYSSELNVNALLLGDSALYLCASSLFRSGGGSETQYFGPGTRLLVL.

This clone was seen a few times. Other DNA sequences in the same sample also yield this CDR3. The rearrangement links TRBV7-2 to TRBJ2-4; 10 bases are shared with TRBD2. The germline V gene has CDR1 SGHTA and CDR2 FQGNSA. The CDR3 has 15 residues. Trimming removed 2 bases from V and 6 bases from J; junction bases left unmatched: 4. CDR3 amino acids: CASSLQGTSVNIQYF. The DNA of the CDR3 is TGTGCCAGCAGCTTACAGGGGACTAGCGTAAACATTCAGTACTTC.

The V gene is TRBV6-6, the J gene TRBJ1-5, with no clear D. The CDR3 runs to 13 residues. Germline assignment: CDR1 MNHNY and CDR2 SVGAGI (reference sequence). V was pared by 5 bases and J by 4 bases, with 9 bases between. CDR3 region: CASSKGSNQPQHF. For the CDR3, the DNA is TGTGCCAGCAGTAAAGGGTCGAATCAGCCCCAGCATTTT.

V gene TRBV5-1 combines with J gene TRBJ1-5; TRBD1 is a possible D gene (6 bases). The CDR3 has 13 residues. Trimming pared 4 bases from V and 4 bases from J, leaving 9 bases between. Germline values: CDR1 SGHRS, CDR2 YFSETQ. CDR3 in DNA: TGCGCCAGCAGCCCAGACAGGAATCAGCCCCAGCATTTT. Its translation is CASSPDRNQPQHF. Together with reference TRBV5-1 and TRBJ1-5, the CDR3 gives the full variable domain: KAGVTQTPRYLIKTRGQQVTLSCSPISGHRSVSWYQQTPGQGLQFLFEYFSETQRNKGNFPGRFSGRQFSNSRSEMNVSTLELGDSALYLCASSPDRNQPQHFGDGTRLSIL.

The rearrangement links TRBV13 to TRBJ1-4; the D is unclear. The CDR3 is 18 amino acids. Germline V gene lookup returns CDR1 PRHDT and CDR2 FYEKMQ (reference sequence). The V end lost 2 bases, the J end lost 10 bases, and 26 bases lay between the germline ends. CDR3 loop: CASSLTGSIWPTPTKLFF. The CDR3 DNA reads as TGTGCCAGCAGCTTAACCGGGAGCATATGGCCAACACCTACAAAACTGTTTTTT. Looking up the rest from reference TRBV13 and TRBJ1-4 gives the full variable domain: AAGVIQSPRHLIKEKRETATLKCYPIPRHDTVYWYQQGPGQDPQFLISFYEKMQSDKGSIPDRFSAQQFSDYHSELNMSSLELGDSALYFCASSLTGSIWPTPTKLFFGSGTQLSVL.

The rearrangement joins TRBV6-1 to TRBJ1-5; D unresolved. V lost 1 base, J lost 2 bases, and 6 bases lay in between. The germline V gene encodes CDR1 MNHNS and CDR2 SASEGT. The CDR3 is made up of 14 amino acids. CDR3 protein: CASSEEGGNQPQHF. CDR3 bases: TGTGCCAGCAGTGAAGAGGGTGGCAATCAGCCCCAGCATTTT.